These T cell receptor beta chains were read from a single sample in a study of tissue T cells after allogeneic stem cell transplantation. This table comes from immunoSEQ multiplex PCR, and its TCRdb copy is limited to in-frame clones, with some not included. The sample has about 200 clones; 73% are singletons. Sequences were derived from rectal tissue, sampled at autopsy. The origin of the receptors is a female patient aged 40-69 years with steroid-refractory graft-versus-host disease after an allogeneic stem cell transplant. T cells may partly derive from the graft donor. The CDR3 runs from the conserved cysteine through the conserved F or W. Fields, in order: CDR3 length, V gene, D gene, CDR3 protein. D genes are given only for firm matches.

>12|TRBV19|TRBD2
CASSISGGEQFF
>16|TRBV2|-
CASRPTVNLFPYGYTF
>15|TRBV11-2|-
CASSPIPGRAYEQYF
>15|TRBV6-6|-
CASSYSTVYNEKLFF
>13|TRBV5-1|-
CASSLASAETQYF
>17|TRBV19|TRBD1
CASSTRWRQGGTGELFF
>15|TRBV7-8|-
CASSLGSPIVNEQFF
>16|TRBV6-2/TRBV6-3|-
CASSYSTSGSRRTQYF
>14|TRBV5-6|-
CASSLSGSYNEQFF
>17|TRBV10-3|TRBD1
CAISETLAGQGDQPQHF
>12|TRBV9|-
CASGLGNQPQHF
>12|TRBV9|-
CASSVGTGELFF
>16|TRBV18|TRBD2
CASSPVLAGASDTQYF
>12|TRBV7-8|-
CASRKGRSEAFF
>13|TRBV19|-
CASSMRPQGEAFF
>15|TRBV2|TRBD1
CASTEADRPDQPQHF
>18|TRBV3-1/TRBV3-2|-
CASSNEAPIHTSNSPLHF
>13|TRBV7-9|-
CASSLRNREALFF
>15|TRBV11-1|-
CASSLSTSQTGELFF
>15|TRBV2|-
CATKGPESGTYEQYF
>13|TRBV7-9|-
CASSRGGYNEQFF
>17|TRBV6-4|TRBD1
CASSRTPRQGINQPQHF
>15|TRBV18|TRBD2
CASSPKAGVIDTQYF
>13|TRBV19|-
CASSKDGFRGYTF
>15|TRBV28|-
CASSPPGGGPGEQYF
>13|TRBV27|TRBD1
CASSLRGHNEAFF
>18|TRBV7-9|-
CASSFSDRAASGPDEQYF
>15|TRBV7-9|-
CASSPIWQENYEQYF
>18|TRBV19|-
CASSQIWRTDSKPNEQFF
>15|TRBV2|TRBD1
CASSDDRAWSYEQYF